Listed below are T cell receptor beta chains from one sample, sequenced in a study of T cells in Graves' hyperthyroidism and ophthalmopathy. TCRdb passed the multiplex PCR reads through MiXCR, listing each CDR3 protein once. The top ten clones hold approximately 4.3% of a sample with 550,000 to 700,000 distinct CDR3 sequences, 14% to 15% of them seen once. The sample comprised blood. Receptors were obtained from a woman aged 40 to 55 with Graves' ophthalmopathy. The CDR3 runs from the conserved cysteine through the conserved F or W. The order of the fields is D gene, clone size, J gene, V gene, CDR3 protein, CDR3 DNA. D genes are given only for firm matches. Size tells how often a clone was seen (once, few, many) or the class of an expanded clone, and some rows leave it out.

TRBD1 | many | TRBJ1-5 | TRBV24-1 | CATSDRGQGAEGNQPQHF | TGTGCCACCAGTGACCGTGGACAGGGGGCAGAAGGCAATCAGCCCCAGCATTTT
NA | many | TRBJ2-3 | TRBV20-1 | CSATADRTDTQYF | TGCAGTGCGACTGCGGACAGAACAGATACGCAGTATTTT
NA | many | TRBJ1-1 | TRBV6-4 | CASSDEGSTEAFF | TGTGCCAGCAGTGACGAGGGTAGCACTGAAGCTTTCTTT
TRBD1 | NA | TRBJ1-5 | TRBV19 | CASRTGYANQPQHF | TGTGCCAGTCGGACAGGGTACGCCAATCAGCCCCAGCATTTT
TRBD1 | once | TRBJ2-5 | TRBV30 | CAWTGQAQETQYF | TGTGCCTGGACCGGACAGGCGCAAGAGACCCAGTACTTC
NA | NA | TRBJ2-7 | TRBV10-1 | CASSAARAFQPNSSYEQYF | TGCGCCAGCAGTGCGGCCAGGGCCTTTCAGCCTAACTCATCCTACGAGCAGTACTTC
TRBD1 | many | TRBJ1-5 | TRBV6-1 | CASSKETGTKQPQHF | TGTGCCAGCAGTAAAGAGACAGGGACAAAACAGCCCCAGCATTTT
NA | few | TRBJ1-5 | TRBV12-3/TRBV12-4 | CASSAGTLHF | TGTGCCAGCAGTGCAGGGACTCTACATTTT
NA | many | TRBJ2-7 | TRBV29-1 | CSAETPGYEQYF | TGCAGCGCTGAAACTCCCGGGTACGAGCAGTACTTC
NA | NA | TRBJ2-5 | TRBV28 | CASSPGRGKETQYF | TGTGCCAGCAGCCCAGGAAGGGGCAAAGAGACCCAGTACTTC
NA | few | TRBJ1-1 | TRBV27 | CACSLAGGATEAFF | TGTGCCTGCAGTTTAGCCGGGGGGGCCACTGAAGCTTTCTTT
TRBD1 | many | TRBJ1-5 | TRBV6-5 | CASSFWTGGNQPQHF | TGTGCCAGCAGTTTTTGGACAGGGGGGAATCAGCCCCAGCATTTT
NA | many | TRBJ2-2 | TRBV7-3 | CASSTSLTGELFF | TGTGCCAGCAGCACGTCATTAACCGGGGAGCTGTTTTTT
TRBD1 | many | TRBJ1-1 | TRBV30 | CAWRTGTGKMNTEAFF | TGTGCCTGGAGGACCGGGACAGGGAAAATGAACACTGAAGCTTTCTTT
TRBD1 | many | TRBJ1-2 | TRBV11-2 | CASSFNRGYGYTF | TGTGCCAGCAGCTTCAACAGGGGATATGGCTACACCTTC
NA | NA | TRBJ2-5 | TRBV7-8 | CATHPPGLFGETQYF | TGTGCCACCCACCCCCCCGGACTGTTCGGGGAGACCCAGTACTTC
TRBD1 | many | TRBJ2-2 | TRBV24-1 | CATSSYRGPTGELFF | TGTGCCACCAGTTCTTACAGGGGTCCTACCGGGGAGCTGTTTTTT
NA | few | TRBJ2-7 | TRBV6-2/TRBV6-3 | CASRDREQYF | TGTGCCAGCAGAGATCGCGAGCAGTACTTC
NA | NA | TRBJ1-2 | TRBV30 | CAWSVHGQRGYTF | TGTGCCTGGAGTGTACACGGCCAGAGGGGCTACACCTTC
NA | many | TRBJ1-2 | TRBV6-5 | CASSWDGYGYTF | TGTGCCAGCAGTTGGGACGGCTATGGCTACACCTTC
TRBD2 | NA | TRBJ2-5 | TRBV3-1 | CASSRGTSEYQETQYF | TGTGCCAGCAGTAGGGGGACTAGCGAGTACCAAGAGACCCAGTACTTC
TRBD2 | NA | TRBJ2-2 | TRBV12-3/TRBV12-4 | CASSLSGTSGRKAGELFF | TGTGCCAGCAGTCTTTCCGGGACTAGCGGGAGAAAGGCCGGGGAGCTGTTTTTT
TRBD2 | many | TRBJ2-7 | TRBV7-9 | CASSSTTGGWSYEQYF | TGTGCCAGCAGCTCAACCACGGGAGGTTGGTCCTACGAGCAGTACTTC
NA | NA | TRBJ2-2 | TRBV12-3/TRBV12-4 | CASRPAGLGQLFF | TGTGCCAGCAGACCGGCGGGGTTGGGGCAGCTGTTTTTT
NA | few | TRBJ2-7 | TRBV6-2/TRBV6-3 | CASSSDGGPDEQYF | TGTGCCAGCAGCTCGGACGGGGGGCCGGATGAGCAGTACTTC
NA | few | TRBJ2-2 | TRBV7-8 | CASSRPGESKPGELFF | TGTGCCAGCAGCAGGCCGGGGGAAAGCAAGCCCGGGGAGCTGTTTTTT
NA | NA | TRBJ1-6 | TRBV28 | CASSLGKGWSPLHF | TGTGCCAGCAGTTTGGGAAAGGGGTGGTCACCCCTCCACTTT
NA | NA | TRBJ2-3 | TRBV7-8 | CASSPMGQSTDTQYF | TGTGCCAGCAGCCCGATGGGCCAAAGCACAGATACGCAGTATTTT
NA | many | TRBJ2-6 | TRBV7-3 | CASSSSDGRPGANVLTF | TGTGCCAGCAGCTCCTCGGACGGCCGGCCTGGGGCCAACGTCCTGACTTTC
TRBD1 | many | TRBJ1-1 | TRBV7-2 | CASSLGQGSGQAFF | TGTGCCAGCAGCTTAGGACAGGGTTCGGGGCAAGCTTTCTTT
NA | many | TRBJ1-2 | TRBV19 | CASSISTISGYTF | TGTGCCAGTAGTATATCAACCATTAGTGGCTACACCTTC
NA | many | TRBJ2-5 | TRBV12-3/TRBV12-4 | CASSPGALLETQYF | TGTGCCAGCAGTCCCGGGGCTCTGCTAGAGACCCAGTACTTC
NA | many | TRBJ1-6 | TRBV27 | CASSYRTVLWDSPLHF | TGTGCCAGCAGTTACCGGACAGTCCTATGGGATTCACCCCTCCACTTT
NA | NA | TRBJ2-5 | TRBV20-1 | CSATQGETQYF | TGCAGTGCTACTCAGGGGGAGACCCAGTACTTC
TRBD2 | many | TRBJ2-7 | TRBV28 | CASSSEGLAGVYEQYF | TGTGCCAGCAGTTCAGAGGGACTAGCGGGGGTCTACGAGCAGTACTTC
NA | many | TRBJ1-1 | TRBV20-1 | CSAGFMNTEAFF | TGCAGTGCCGGGTTTATGAACACTGAAGCTTTCTTT
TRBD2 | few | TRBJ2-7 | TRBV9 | CASSVGSSGSISYEQYF | TGTGCCAGCAGCGTAGGTTCTAGCGGGAGTATATCCTACGAGCAGTACTTC
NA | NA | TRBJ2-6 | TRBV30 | CACDRSGANVLTF | TGTGCCTGTGACCGGTCTGGGGCCAACGTCCTGACTTTC
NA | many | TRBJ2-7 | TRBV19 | CASSTGAFYEQYF | TGTGCCAGTAGTACCGGGGCGTTCTACGAGCAGTACTTC
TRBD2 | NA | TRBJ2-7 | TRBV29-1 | CSVAVGAGGLEQYF | TGCAGCGTGGCCGTTGGAGCGGGAGGGCTTGAGCAGTACTTC
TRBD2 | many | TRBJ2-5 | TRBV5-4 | CASSFGTSWETQYF | TGTGCCAGCAGCTTCGGGACTAGCTGGGAGACCCAGTACTTC
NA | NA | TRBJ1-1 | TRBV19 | CASSRGSQNTEAFF | TGTGCCAGTAGTAGGGGCAGCCAGAACACTGAAGCTTTCTTT
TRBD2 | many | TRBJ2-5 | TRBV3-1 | CASSQVGAGETQYF | TGTGCCAGCAGCCAAGTAGGAGCGGGGGAGACCCAGTACTTC